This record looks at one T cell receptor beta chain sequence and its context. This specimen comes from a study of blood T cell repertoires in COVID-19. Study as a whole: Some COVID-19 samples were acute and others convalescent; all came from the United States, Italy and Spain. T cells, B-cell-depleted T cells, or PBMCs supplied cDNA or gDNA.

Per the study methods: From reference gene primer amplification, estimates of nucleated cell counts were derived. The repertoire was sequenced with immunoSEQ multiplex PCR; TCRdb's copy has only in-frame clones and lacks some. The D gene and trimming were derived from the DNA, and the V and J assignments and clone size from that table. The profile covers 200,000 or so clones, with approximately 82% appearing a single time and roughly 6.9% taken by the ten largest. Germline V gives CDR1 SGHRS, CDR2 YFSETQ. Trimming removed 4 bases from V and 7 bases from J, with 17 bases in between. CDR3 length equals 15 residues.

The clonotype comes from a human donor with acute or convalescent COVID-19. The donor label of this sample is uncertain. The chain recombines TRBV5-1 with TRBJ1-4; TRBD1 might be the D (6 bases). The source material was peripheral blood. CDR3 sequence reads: CASSRGKQGGEKLFF. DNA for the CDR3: TGCGCCAGCAGCCGAGGGAAACAGGGTGGTGAAAAACTGTTTTTT.